Here is one T cell receptor beta chain with its context. The antigen remains unidentified. CDR3 length: 15 residues. V gave up 5 bases and J gave up 0 bases, with 11 bases separating them. Germline values: CDR1 SGHRS, CDR2 YFSETQ. These data are taken from a study of T cell clones after liver transplantation. Across the whole study: Without induction therapy, subjects received standard immunosuppression until 12-24 months post-transplant. The study's findings and limits: Post-transplant time points were not standardized, so conclusions are preliminary.

Thawed unstimulated PBMCs were FACS-sorted by CD3, CD4 and CD8 into two populations. Data came from immunoSEQ multiplex PCR; TCRdb stores just in-frame clones and leaves some out. The sample has some 60,000 clones, 71% seen once. This receptor was taken from a human donor who received a liver transplant. V usage is TRBV5-1 and J usage is TRBJ2-2; D is perhaps TRBD1 (5 bases). This material consisted of CD4+ T cells from blood, taken before liver transplant. CDR3 sequence: CASRLTEANTGELFF. CDR3 in DNA: TGCGCCAGCAGGCTGACAGAGGCGAACACCGGGGAGCTGTTTTTT.